This T cell receptor beta chain comes out of a study of CD8 T cells in Susac syndrome. Blood CD8+ and CD4+ T cells underwent high-throughput TCR beta sequencing. Negative isolation yielded the CD8+ and CD4+ T cells, while FACS enriched the TEMRA cells. Germline V lookup: CDR1 SQVTM, CDR2 ANQGSEA. The CDR3 sequence is 11 residues long. Between the trimmed V and J ends, which lost 2 bases and 6 bases, there was a span of 7 bases. With random hexamers, 0.5 to 1 ug RNA was reverse transcribed. The authors amplified TCR beta CDR3 across 54 Vbeta and 13 Jbeta using immunoSEQ multiplex PCR. TCRdb re-called the immunoSEQ multiplex PCR reads through MiXCR, storing one row per CDR3 protein. The data contain over 150,000 distinct CDR3 sequences, 90% to 95% of them seen just once; the ten biggest clones take up roughly 0.094%.

The TCR comes from a human donor with multiple sclerosis. Sequencing was carried out using CD4+ T cells from PBMCs. The rearrangement links TRBV29-1 to TRBJ1-2; D call uncertain. The DNA for the CDR3 is TGCAGCGTTGAATTTTCGGATGGCTACACCTTC. Translated: CSVEFSDGYTF.